The rows below give T cell receptor beta chains drawn from one sample of a study of blood T cell repertoires in COVID-19. Some clones are missing from TCRdb's copy, which holds only in-frame ones; the method was immunoSEQ multiplex PCR. Among about 180,000 clones listed, approximately 87% were seen once. The sample was peripheral blood. Every receptor here comes from a woman in her 70s with COVID-19, enrolled during active disease. The CDR3 runs from the conserved cysteine through the conserved F or W. For some rows the clone size is stated as once, few or many, or as a class when expanded; others skip it.

J gene	V gene	clone size	CDR3 length	CDR3 protein
TRBJ1-3	TRBV16	NA	14	CASSQSRSGNTIYF
TRBJ1-5	TRBV29-1	once	13	CSVSTGQSQPQHF
TRBJ1-5	TRBV28	NA	18	CASSLWGGGGKVDQPQHF
TRBJ2-7	TRBV10-3	NA	14	CASRTGTGDYEQYF
TRBJ2-1	TRBV7-2	NA	15	CASSLVASGNNEQFF
TRBJ2-6	TRBV7-7	NA	16	CASSSLAGVGANVLTF
TRBJ2-1	TRBV5-1	once	15	CASSSGTSGLDEQFF
TRBJ2-3	TRBV20-1	NA	10	CSANPGTQYF
TRBJ1-3	TRBV10-3	NA	15	CASGTAAISGNTIYF
TRBJ2-3	TRBV29-1	NA	14	CSVEHGVNTDTQYF
TRBJ1-6	TRBV2	NA	15	CASSSQTGMNSPLHF
TRBJ2-7	TRBV5-1	NA	14	CASRYGEGPIEQYF
TRBJ2-1	TRBV6-2/TRBV6-3	NA	15	CASSRLAGGSGEQFF
TRBJ2-5	TRBV3-1/TRBV3-2	NA	16	CASSQYVDSGQETQYF
TRBJ2-2	TRBV7-9	NA	15	CASSLVLAFTGELFF
TRBJ2-4	TRBV19	NA	15	CASSTTGGGGNIQYF
TRBJ1-2	TRBV18	NA	15	CASSLRGDSLYGYTF
TRBJ2-3	TRBV29-1	NA	16	CSVGGSAPYSTDTQYF
TRBJ1-4	TRBV28	once	14	CASSPGDTNEKLFF
TRBJ1-2	TRBV6-5	NA	12	CASSRDRGGYTF
TRBJ1-1	TRBV6-5	once	15	CASSYSGTGDTEAFF
TRBJ1-6	TRBV30	NA	12	CAWTVPGVPLHF
TRBJ1-1	TRBV28	once	14	CASSLSGAYTEAFF
TRBJ2-3	TRBV18	NA	14	CASSPTRGTDTQYF
TRBJ2-7	TRBV19	NA	18	CASSIRTGGVQQTYEQYF
TRBJ1-2	TRBV20-1	NA	11	CSVEFIYGYTF
TRBJ2-3	TRBV24-1	once	14	CATSGLQGTDTQYF
TRBJ1-2	TRBV6-5	few	14	CASSTPDRNYGYTF
TRBJ1-5	TRBV7-9	few	16	CASSLGDRGSNQPQHF
TRBJ1-4	TRBV6-6	NA	11	CASSSGAKLFF
TRBJ1-2	TRBV14	NA	14	CASSQDSAGYGYTF
TRBJ1-4	TRBV28	NA	14	CASSPGQGSEKLFF
TRBJ2-6	TRBV19	NA	15	CASSIGATRANVLTF
TRBJ2-7	TRBV3-1/TRBV3-2	NA	14	CASSASGSAYEQYF
TRBJ2-4	TRBV5-6	NA	17	CASSLAGQGITKNIQYF